This TCR beta chain comes out of a study of blood T cell repertoires in COVID-19. The wider study: Whether acute or convalescent, the COVID-19 samples came from the United States, Italy and Spain. Sample material is recorded as cDNA or gDNA derived from T cells, B-cell-depleted T cells, or PBMCs.

Authors' processing steps: Amplified reference gene primers provided the basis for estimating nucleated cell counts. Repertoires were generated with immunoSEQ multiplex PCR, while TCRdb's copy carries only in-frame clones and drops some. That table gives V, J and clone size, and the DNA gave D and trimming. The table has over 200,000 clones, about 90% seen once. CDR1 and CDR2 (germline): MDHEN, SYDVKM. The CDR3 extends over 13 amino acids. About this clone itself: The germline gene is not matched at one end of the junction; a read error may be the cause.

Material: peripheral blood. This receptor was taken from a man aged 40-55 years with active or convalescent COVID-19. V and J are TRBV28 and TRBJ1-2; D unclear. The CDR3, as DNA: TGTGTCAGCAGTTTAGTGTCCGGGTATGGCTACACCTTC. Translation gives CVSSLVSGYGYTF.